This TCR beta chain was profiled in a study of shared clonotypes between healthy human individuals. The CDR3 loop spans 13 amino acids. The V gene lost 5 bases and the J gene lost 6 bases, with 14 bases spanning the gap. CDR1 is MDHEN and CDR2 is SYDVKM in the germline V gene. Comment on this clone: Its antigen is not known.

The input for sorted-subset replicate PCRs was roughly 180 ng DNA, about 29,000 T cell genomes. Profiled with immunoSEQ multiplex PCR; TCRdb holds only in-frame clones, not every one. Of hundreds of thousands of clones listed, around two thirds are singletons. Study-wide results and limits: Estimated richness values were generally larger in naive subsets than in memory subsets. Sharing across four donors was highest in naive CD4 (roughly 5%) and lowest in memory CD8 (about 0.4%).

CD4+ cell separation produced CD45RA+ naive and CD45RA-negative memory subsets. This TCR was recovered from a woman aged 25-40 years in good health. The chain is built from TRBV28 and TRBJ2-7; D may be TRBD1 or TRBD2 (5 bases each). The sequenced sample was memory CD4+ T cells sorted from blood. Subset in this sample: CD45RA-negative fraction. The CDR3 sequence is CASSDVGVSEQYF. For the CDR3, the DNA is TGTGCCAGCAGTGATGTGGGGGTTTCCGAGCAGTACTTC.